These 10 T cell receptor beta chains share one sample of origin, sequenced in a study of blood T cells in healthy people across ages. PCR was performed a second time for 7 to 11 cycles using a sample-barcoded 5' primer and a J-beta primer mix. Each CDR3 protein gets one entry after TCRdb re-called the 5' RACE reads with MiXCR. Among fewer than 900,000 distinct CDR3 sequences, roughly 44% were seen once, and the ten largest hold 20% to 25%. The sequenced sample was blood. Receptors were obtained from a woman in her sixties or seventies in good health.

This clonotype was counted only a few times. The chain combines TRBV6-2 or TRBV6-3 with TRBJ2-7; D is ambiguous. Germline loops: CDR1 MNHEY, CDR2 SVGEGT. The CDR3 is made up of 14 amino acids. Trimming pared 6 bases from V and 4 bases from J, leaving 16 bases between. This CDR3 is CASRVPEVFYEQYF. In DNA, the CDR3 is TGTGCCAGCAGAGTTCCAGAAGTGTTTTACGAGCAGTACTTC.

This clonotype has only a few counts. V and J are TRBV7-6 and TRBJ1-2; TRBD1 matches 8 bases. Germline CDR1 reads SGHVS; CDR2 reads FNYEAQ. CDR3 size: 15 residues. V shed 4 bases, J shed 6 bases, and the junction held 10 bases outside the gene matches. The CDR3 is CASSYPTDRENGYTF. In DNA form, the CDR3 reads TGTGCCAGCAGCTACCCCACGGACAGGGAAAATGGCTACACCTTC.

The chain is built from TRBV27 and TRBJ2-5, with TRBD2 matching over 8 bases. The assigned J gene may be wrong: the sequence end matches TRBJ2-7 better. Germline V CDR1 and CDR2: MNHEY, SMNVEV (reference sequence). CDR3 length equals 17 residues. The CDR3 sequence is CASSRGGRPPWAYEQYF. The CDR3 nucleotides are TGTGCCAGCAGTCGGGGGGGCAGGCCGCCTTGGGCCTACGAGCAGTACTTC.

The chain links TRBV20-1 to TRBJ2-4; 11 nucleotides line up with TRBD2. The DNA end lines up better with TRBJ2-7; the J call may be wrong. The CDR3 runs to 14 residues. The germline V gene has CDR1 DFQATT and CDR2 SNEGSKA (reference sequence). CDR3 sequence reads: CSASSSGRLYEQYF. CDR3 DNA: TGCAGTGCTTCCTCTAGCGGGAGGCTTTACGAGCAGTACTTC.

In its sample, this clonotype was seen once. J is TRBJ2-3 and V is TRBV4-1, with 8 bases identical to TRBD2. The CDR3 totals 16 residues. Germline CDR1 MGHRA, CDR2 YSYEKL. J lost 4 bases, V lost 8 bases, and 14 bases had no gene match. The CDR3 bases are TGCGCCAGCGCACCATCGGGGGGGTGGAGCGCAGATACGCAGTATTTT. Residues: CASAPSGGWSADTQYF.

This clonotype was counted between two and nine times. This rearrangement joins TRBV12-3 or TRBV12-4 to TRBJ2-6; 8 nucleotides match TRBD1. With 3 bases clipped from V and 0 bases from J, the junction kept 10 bases outside the gene matches. This CDR3 spans 19 amino acids. CDR3 sequence reads: CASSFGDRTKFSGANVLTF. The CDR3 DNA reads TGTGCCAGCAGTTTCGGGGACAGGACTAAATTCTCTGGGGCCAACGTCCTGACTTTC.

The sample holds a few counts of this clonotype. The V call is TRBV3-1, the J call TRBJ2-5; the match to TRBD2 covers 7 bases. Germline trimming cut 0 bases from V and 2 bases from J; bases unmatched to any gene: 3. Looked up from germline, CDR1 is LGHDT and CDR2 is YNNKEL (reference sequence). There are 15 residues in the CDR3. This CDR3 reads CASSQDGGGQETQYF. The DNA of the CDR3 is TGTGCCAGCAGCCAAGATGGGGGGGGTCAAGAGACCCAGTACTTC.

On this clonotype: No conserved phenylalanine or tryptophan ends this CDR3, so it is likely a read error. V gene TRBV5-1 combines with J gene TRBJ2-5; TRBD1 might be the D (7 bases). The CDR3 sequence is 13 residues long. V lost 4 bases and J lost 11, with 18 bases in between. Germline V gives CDR1 SGHRS, CDR2 YFSETQ. The CDR3 nucleotides are TGCGCCAGCAGCATAGACAGGGACTCGGAGCAGTACTTG. It encodes CASSIDRDSEQYL.

This chain links TRBV12-3 or TRBV12-4 with TRBJ1-2; a possible D gene is TRBD1 (6 bases). The CDR3 extends over 14 amino acids. The V end was cut by 7 bases, the J end by 1 base, with 13 bases between. The chain's CDR3 is CASTPGQLNYGYTF. For the CDR3, the DNA is TGTGCCAGCACCCCCGGACAGCTTAACTATGGCTACACCTTC.

The V and J genes are TRBV24-1 and TRBJ2-1; 7 bases match TRBD2. The germline gives CDR1 KGHDR, CDR2 SFDVKD. The CDR3 consists of 14 residues. The J segment lost 6 bases and the V segment lost 5 bases, leaving 6 bases of the junction unmatched. The CDR3 sequence: CATSASSGLNEQFF. The CDR3 nucleotides are TGTGCCACCAGTGCTTCTAGCGGTCTCAATGAGCAGTTCTTC.